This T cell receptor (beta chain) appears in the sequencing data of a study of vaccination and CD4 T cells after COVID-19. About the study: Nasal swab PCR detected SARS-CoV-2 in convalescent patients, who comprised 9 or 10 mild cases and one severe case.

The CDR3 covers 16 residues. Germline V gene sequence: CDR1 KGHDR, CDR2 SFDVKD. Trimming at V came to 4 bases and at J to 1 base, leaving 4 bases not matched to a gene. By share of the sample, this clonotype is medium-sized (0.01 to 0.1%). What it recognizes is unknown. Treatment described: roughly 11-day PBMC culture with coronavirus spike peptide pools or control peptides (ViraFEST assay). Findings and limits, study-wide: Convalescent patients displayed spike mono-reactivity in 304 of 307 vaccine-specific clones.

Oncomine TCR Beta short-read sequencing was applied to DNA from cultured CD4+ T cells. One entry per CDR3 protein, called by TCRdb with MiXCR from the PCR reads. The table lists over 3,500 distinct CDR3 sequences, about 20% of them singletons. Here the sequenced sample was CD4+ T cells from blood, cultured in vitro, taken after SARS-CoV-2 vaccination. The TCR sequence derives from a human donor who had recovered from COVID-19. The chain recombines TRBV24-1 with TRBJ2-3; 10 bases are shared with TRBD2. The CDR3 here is CATSDPGLAGTDTQYF. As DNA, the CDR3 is TGTGCCACCAGTGACCCCGGACTAGCGGGCACAGATACGCAGTATTTT.